Presented here are 22 T cell receptor beta chains from one specimen sequenced in a study of blood T cell repertoires in COVID-19 (dated by TCRdb to 2020 to 2021). The protocol used for the library was the immunoSEQ multiplex PCR assay. The source is immuneACCESS, and TCRdb retained only in-frame sequences with V and J called. Part of the clones is not carried over; for the studies checked, unresolved V genes explain less than half of this, and the remainder is unexplained. The sample table shows roughly 500,000 clones, and 89% are seen once. Jointly, the top ten make up about 1% of the sample. The specimen sequenced was peripheral blood. The receptors stem from a man aged 18-30 years with COVID-19, enrolled during active disease.

This clone was observed a handful of times. V is TRBV6-5 and J is TRBJ2-7; 9 bases are a match to TRBD1. Germline values: CDR1 MNHEY, CDR2 SVGAGI. The length of the CDR3 is 15 residues. V lost 6 bases to trimming and J lost 4 bases; unmatched junction nucleotides: 10. The CDR3 nucleotides are TGTGCCAGCAGGTCCACAGGGGGCGCGGGATACGAGCAGTACTTC. Translating it yields CASRSTGGAGYEQYF.

The rearrangement joins TRBV5-1 to TRBJ2-1; TRBD1 matches 7 bases. The CDR3 contains 14 residues. Germline CDR1 and CDR2: SGHRS and YFSETQ. Trimming cost V 0 bases and J 5 bases; bases outside gene matches: 2. The CDR3 region is CASSLDRGHNEQFF. CDR3 DNA: TGCGCCAGCAGCTTGGACAGGGGACACAATGAGCAGTTCTTC.

V and J are TRBV3-1 (or the pseudogene TRBV3-2) and TRBJ1-2; D unclear. CDR1 is LGHDT and CDR2 is YNNKEL in the germline V gene (reference sequence). Deletions cut 0 bases from V and 4 bases from J, with 9 bases between. This CDR3 has 14 amino acids. The CDR3 nucleotides are TGTGCCAGCAGCCAAGAAAGGGAGGCCTATGGCTACACCTTC. It encodes CASSQEREAYGYTF.

This chain links TRBV14 with TRBJ1-6; unclear D gene. Germline V gene data show CDR1 as SGHDN and CDR2 as FVKESK. Trimming took 6 bases from V and 8 from J, leaving 20 bases between them. There are 16 residues in the CDR3. CDR3 sequence reads: CASSPLRKTPDSPLHF. CDR3 nucleotides: TGTGCCAGCAGTCCCCTTAGAAAGACACCGGATTCACCCCTCCACTTT.

The gene calls are TRBV2 and TRBJ2-2; the D gene is possibly TRBD2 (6 bases). Germline CDR1 and CDR2: SNHLY and FYNNEI. CDR3 length equals 16 residues. Trimming cost V 6 bases and J 5 bases, with 19 bases left between them. CDR3 sequence reads: CASRGRVGLETGELFF. In DNA, the CDR3 is TGTGCCAGCAGAGGAAGGGTGGGACTCGAAACCGGGGAGCTGTTTTTT.

The chain couples TRBV5-1 to TRBJ1-4; D unresolved. This CDR3 comprises 15 residues. V lost 1 base and J lost 0, with 7 bases in between. The V gene's germline CDR1 is SGHRS and CDR2 YFSETQ. This CDR3 is CASSLRSATNEKLFF. The CDR3 DNA sequence: TGCGCCAGCAGCTTGCGGAGCGCAACTAATGAAAAACTGTTTTTT.

The V and J genes are TRBV6-2 or TRBV6-3 and TRBJ1-5; weak D call: TRBD1 (5 bases). Germline CDR1 MNHEY, CDR2 SVGEGT. The CDR3 contains 14 residues. V gave up 3 bases and J gave up 6 bases, with 12 bases separating them. CDR3 residues: CASSYSIRAQPQHF. CDR3 nucleotide sequence: TGTGCCAGCAGTTATAGTATCAGGGCTCAGCCCCAGCATTTT.

This chain uses TRBV25-1 with TRBJ1-2; 8 nucleotides agree with TRBD1. CDR1 is MGHDK and CDR2 is SYGVNS in the germline V gene. The CDR3 covers 13 residues. Trimming took 3 bases from V and 3 from J; bases not matched to a gene: 0. CDR3 in DNA: TGTGCCAGCAGTGAGGGACAGGACTATGGCTACACCTTC. It encodes CASSEGQDYGYTF.

The rearrangement links TRBV24-1 to TRBJ2-1; TRBD2 aligns across 9 bases. Trimming removed 4 bases from V and 9 bases from J; junction bases left unmatched: 6. The germline CDR1 and CDR2 sequences are KGHDR and SFDVKD. CDR3 length: 14 amino acids. The CDR3 protein is CATSERGRVTEQFF. The CDR3 DNA is TGTGCCACCAGTGAACGCGGGAGGGTAACTGAGCAGTTCTTC.

The chain has TRBV19 and TRBJ1-5; tentative D call: TRBD1 (5 bases). Per the germline V gene, CDR1 is LNHDA and CDR2 is SQIVND (reference sequence). CDR3 length: 16 amino acids. The V end lost 2 bases, the J end lost 4 bases, and 15 bases lay between the germline ends. As DNA, the CDR3 is TGTGCCAGTAGTATAAGGAAGACAGCCCGGAATCAGCCCCAGCATTTT. This gives the protein CASSIRKTARNQPQHF.

This sequence joins TRBV7-2 and TRBJ1-6; D is possibly TRBD1 (6 bases). The germline V and J ends were trimmed by 4 bases and 7 bases, with 11 bases remaining between them. The germline gives CDR1 SGHTA, CDR2 FQGNSA. The CDR3 sequence is 14 residues long. CDR3 sequence: CASSSRQGNSPLHF. DNA of the CDR3: TGTGCCAGCAGCTCGCGGCAGGGGAATTCACCCCTCCACTTT.

This chain uses TRBV4-1 with TRBJ2-2; 10 nucleotides align to TRBD1. Germline V lookup: CDR1 MGHRA, CDR2 YSYEKL. CDR3 length: 16 amino acids. The V gene end was trimmed by 0 bases and the J gene end by 6 bases; junction bases not matched to a gene: 4. CDR3 nucleotide sequence: TGCGCCAGCAGCCAAGATGACAGGGGGCTCTCCGGGGAGCTGTTTTTT. Translated, it gives CASSQDDRGLSGELFF.

This clone turned up a few times. This chain connects TRBV4-1 to TRBJ1-1; possible D gene TRBD1, 5 bases. In germline, CDR1 is MGHRA, CDR2 YSYEKL. This CDR3 has 13 amino acids. V was shortened by 7 bases and J by 4 bases, with 13 bases between the two germline ends. In nucleotides, the CDR3 is TGCGCCAGCACCAAAGGGGTGGGCACTGAAGCTTTCTTT. It translates to CASTKGVGTEAFF.

CDR3 DNA sequence: TGTGCCAGTAGTATAGGGTCAGGAAGCTCCTACGAGCAGTACTTC. Amino acid sequence: CASSIGSGSSYEQYF. The chain uses TRBV19 and TRBJ2-7, with D unclear. The V end was cut by 1 base, the J end by 0 bases, with 10 bases between. The germline V gene encodes CDR1 LNHDA and CDR2 SQIVND (reference sequence). The CDR3 contains 15 residues.

Only a few counts were recorded for this clone. V and J are TRBV14 and TRBJ2-7, with TRBD2 identical over 7 bases. Germline V gene sequence: CDR1 SGHDN, CDR2 FVKESK. The CDR3 has 16 amino acids. J was trimmed by 0 bases and V by 3 bases; bases with no gene match: 8. In DNA form, the CDR3 reads TGTGCCAGCAGCCAGTCAGCGGGAAGGAGCTCCTACGAGCAGTACTTC. Translating it yields CASSQSAGRSSYEQYF.

The J gene is TRBJ2-7, the V gene TRBV5-4, with 11 positions matching TRBD2. Germline values: CDR1 SGHNT, CDR2 YYREEE (reference sequence). This CDR3 is 17 amino acids long. With 2 bases clipped from V and 2 bases from J, the junction kept 9 bases outside the gene matches. CDR3 sequence: CASSLSPLAGGTYEQYF. The CDR3 nucleotides are TGTGCCAGCAGCTTAAGCCCTCTAGCGGGGGGCACCTACGAGCAGTACTTC.

The rearrangement uses TRBV11-3 and TRBJ2-3; D might be TRBD2 (6 bases). The CDR3 loop spans 13 amino acids. V lost 5 bases and J 6 bases, leaving 12 bases between the germline ends. The germline V gene has CDR1 SGHNT and CDR2 YENEEA. The chain's CDR3 is CASSGREADTQYF. The CDR3 coding sequence is TGTGCCAGCAGCGGCAGGGAGGCGGATACGCAGTATTTT.

The gene calls are TRBV18 and TRBJ2-2; 7 bases align to TRBD2. The CDR3 covers 14 residues. The germline V gene has CDR1 KGHSH and CDR2 LQKENI. J lost 6 bases, V lost 1 base, and 2 bases had no gene match. The CDR3 reads CASSPRRESGELFF. DNA for the CDR3: TGTGCCAGCTCACCACGGCGGGAGTCCGGGGAGCTGTTTTTT.

The CDR3 loop is CASNPLRLAGKTQYF. For the CDR3, the DNA is TGTGCCAGCAACCCTTTGCGGCTAGCGGGGAAGACCCAGTACTTC. The chain links TRBV9 to TRBJ2-5; 9 bases map to TRBD2. Looked up from germline, CDR1 is SGDLS and CDR2 is YYNGEE. This CDR3 comprises 15 residues. V shed 6 bases, J shed 6 bases, and the junction held 12 bases outside the gene matches.

The rearrangement uses TRBV13 and TRBJ2-7; a weak D match, TRBD2 (6 bases). Germline CDR1 and CDR2: PRHDT and FYEKMQ (reference sequence). The CDR3 runs 13 residues. The germline V and J ends were trimmed by 5 bases and 4 bases, with 12 bases remaining between them. The CDR3 loop is CASSAGRTYEQYF. The CDR3 DNA is TGTGCCAGCAGCGCGGGACGGACATACGAGCAGTACTTC. The full variable domain, rest sourced from reference TRBV13 and TRBJ2-7, is AAGVIQSPRHLIKEKRETATLKCYPIPRHDTVYWYQQGPGQDPQFLISFYEKMQSDKGSIPDRFSAQQFSDYHSELNMSSLELGDSALYFCASSAGRTYEQYFGPGTRLTVT.

The rearrangement links TRBV6-5 to TRBJ1-6; D is possibly TRBD1 (6 bases). CDR1 and CDR2 from the germline V gene are MNHEY and SVGAGI. V lost 6 bases, J lost 7 bases, and 16 bases lay in between. The CDR3 loop spans 15 amino acids. This CDR3 reads CASRRAPTGNSPLHF. The CDR3 DNA follows: TGTGCCAGCAGAAGAGCCCCGACAGGAAATTCACCCCTCCACTTT.

This chain uses TRBV6-5 with TRBJ1-6, with 7 bases fitting TRBD1. Germline CDR1 and CDR2: MNHEY and SVGAGI. After removal of 2 bases from V and 8 bases from J, the junction contained 0 bases not matched to a gene. The CDR3 is 13 amino acids. The CDR3 here is CASSYQGDSPLHF. In DNA form, the CDR3 reads TGTGCCAGCAGTTACCAGGGGGATTCACCCCTCCACTTT.